One T cell receptor beta chain is described in this entry. Its specificity is not known. The method was immunoSEQ multiplex PCR; TCRdb's version includes in-frame clones alone and lacks a portion of them. The sample contains roughly 13,000 clones, roughly 86% of which appear only once. This CDR3 contains 15 residues. CDR1 and CDR2 (germline): SGHTA, FQGNSA. Trimming pared 5 bases from V and 7 bases from J, leaving 20 bases between. The data are from a study of T cells in localized non-small cell lung cancer. Study-level results: Density of T cells in blood, when higher, went with longer overall survival. It was uninvolved adjacent lung that showed the highest T cell clonality, exceeding tumor.

This material consisted of peripheral blood, taken before any cancer treatment. The J gene is TRBJ2-5, the V gene TRBV7-2; a possible D gene is TRBD2 (5 bases). This TCR was sampled from a male donor at least 60 years old with stage III lung adenocarcinoma. This CDR3 reads CASSASAAAARTQYF. The DNA of the CDR3 is TGTGCCAGCAGCGCAAGCGCAGCGGCCGCACGGACCCAGTACTTC.